A single sample is the source of the 19 T cell receptor beta chains below, sequenced in a study of blood T cells in healthy people across ages (dated by TCRdb to 2013 to 2016). The method behind the library was 5' RACE. Sequenced on an Illumina HiSeq 2500. A second PCR of roughly 7 to 11 cycles was performed with a sample-barcoded 5' primer and a J-beta primer mix. The public reads were quality trimmed at Q25 with fastp and then assembled into clones with MiXCR by TCRdb, keeping productive beta chains. Each entry merges the rows of one CDR3 protein and shows their most common DNA and genes. The sample includes approximately 820,000 distinct CDR3 sequences, with approximately 48% observed a single time. The ten largest clones take up roughly 19% of the sample. Sequencing was performed on blood. These receptors were obtained from a man aged 55 to 70 in good health.

In this sample, this clonotype turned up many times. The chain carries TRBV27 and TRBJ2-7; TRBD1 or TRBD2 may be the D gene (5 bases each). V gave up 5 bases and J gave up 2 bases, with 10 bases separating them. Germline CDR1 is MNHEY and CDR2 is SMNVEV (reference sequence). CDR3 length: 13 residues. In nucleotides, the CDR3 is TGTGCCAGCAGTGGGGACGGAACCTACGAGCAGTACTTC. Translated, it gives CASSGDGTYEQYF.

This clonotype was recorded a few times. This chain joins TRBV7-6 and TRBJ2-1; D is perhaps TRBD1 or TRBD2 (5 bases each). Germline CDR1 SGHVS, CDR2 FNYEAQ. V lost 4 bases, J lost 5 bases, and 12 bases lay in between. The CDR3 has 14 residues. The CDR3 sequence is CASSSTGRNNEQFF. For the CDR3, the DNA is TGTGCCAGCAGCTCCACGGGACGGAACAATGAGCAGTTCTTC.

The J gene is TRBJ2-1, the V gene TRBV25-1; the match to TRBD2 covers 7 bases. The germline CDR1 and CDR2 sequences are MGHDK and SYGVNS. The CDR3 totals 18 residues. V was clipped by 4 bases and J by 0 bases; unmatched bases: 12. CDR3 DNA sequence: TGTGCCAGCAGTGGGGTGGCTAGCGGCGGCCGCTCCTACAATGAGCAGTTCTTC. Its protein product is CASSGVASGGRSYNEQFF.

The chain employs TRBV6-2 or TRBV6-3 and TRBJ1-2; 7 positions agree with TRBD1. CDR1 is MNHEY, CDR2 SVGEGT, per germline. J was trimmed by 9 bases and V by 8 bases; bases with no gene match: 18. This CDR3 is 15 amino acids long. The CDR3 region has the DNA TGTGCCAGCGAAGAGACAGGGCGCTCCTCTTTTCGCTACACCTTC. Amino acids: CASEETGRSSFRYTF.

The V gene is TRBV18, the J gene TRBJ1-1, with D tentatively TRBD1 (5 bases). The V gene's germline CDR1 is KGHSH and CDR2 LQKENI. V lost 6 bases and J 4 bases, leaving 21 bases between the germline ends. There are 16 residues in the CDR3. The CDR3 here is CASSQAAGSVSTEAFF. The CDR3 DNA reads TGTGCCAGCTCCCAGGCGGCAGGGAGTGTGAGCACTGAAGCTTTCTTT.

The V gene is TRBV4-1, the J gene TRBJ1-1, with TRBD1 identical over 9 bases. Germline values: CDR1 MGHRA, CDR2 YSYEKL. Trimming at V came to 2 bases and at J to 3 bases, leaving 7 bases not matched to a gene. This CDR3 is built from 16 residues. In nucleotides, the CDR3 is TGCGCCAGCAGCCAATACACAGGGGGCGAGGACACTGAAGCTTTCTTT. Protein: CASSQYTGGEDTEAFF.

The chain couples TRBV9 to TRBJ2-1, with 7 bases fitting TRBD1. The V and J ends lost 3 bases and 5 bases, in that order; junction bases with no gene match: 11. CDR3 length equals 16 residues. The germline CDR1 and CDR2 sequences are SGDLS and YYNGEE. CDR3 sequence: CASSAGRTGYDNEQFF. As DNA, the CDR3 is TGTGCCAGCAGCGCCGGAAGGACAGGCTACGACAATGAGCAGTTCTTC.

In DNA, the CDR3 is TGCGCCAGCAGCTTAGGAACTACCTCAGATACGCAGTATTTT. The encoded protein is CASSLGTTSDTQYF. The chain joins TRBV5-1 to TRBJ2-3, with D unresolved. The CDR3 runs 14 residues. Germline V gives CDR1 SGHRS, CDR2 YFSETQ. V was clipped by 2 bases and J by 4 bases, with 11 bases between them. The complete variable domain, with remaining parts taken from reference TRBV5-1 and TRBJ2-3, reads KAGVTQTPRYLIKTRGQQVTLSCSPISGHRSVSWYQQTPGQGLQFLFEYFSETQRNKGNFPGRFSGRQFSNSRSEMNVSTLELGDSALYLCASSLGTTSDTQYFGPGTRLTVL.

The sample holds a few counts of this clonotype. The chain recombines TRBV2 with TRBJ2-7; 10 bases are a match to TRBD2. V lost 7 bases, J lost 1 base, and 4 bases stayed unmatched. CDR3 length equals 14 residues. Germline CDR1 and CDR2: SNHLY and FYNNEI. DNA for the CDR3: TGTGCCAGCAATCTAGCGGGGGCTTCCTACGAGCAGTACTTC. It is translated as CASNLAGASYEQYF. The whole variable domain, filled in from reference TRBV2 and TRBJ2-7, reads EPEVTQTPSHQVTQMGQEVILRCVPISNHLYFYWYRQILGQKVEFLVSFYNNEISEKSEIFDDQFSVERPDGSNFTLKIRSTKLEDSAMYFCASNLAGASYEQYFGPGTRLTVT.

This clonotype was seen more than once but under ten times. The chain uses TRBV20-1 and TRBJ2-1; a weak D match, TRBD1 (6 bases). Deletions cut 6 bases from V and 5 bases from J, with 14 bases between. Germline loops: CDR1 DFQATT, CDR2 SNEGSKA (reference sequence). This CDR3 is 13 amino acids long. The CDR3 loop is CSANQGTHNEQFF. As DNA, the CDR3 is TGCAGTGCCAACCAGGGGACACACAATGAGCAGTTCTTC.

V usage is TRBV12-3 or TRBV12-4 and J usage is TRBJ1-4; D remains unclear. Between the trimmed V and J ends, which lost 4 bases and 3 bases, there was a span of 9 bases. The CDR3 runs 14 residues. CDR3 nucleotide sequence: TGTGCCAGCAGTTCGACGGGTCCTAATGAAAAACTGTTTTTT. Amino acids: CASSSTGPNEKLFF.

This clonotype has just one count. The CDR3 bases are TGCGCCAGCAGCCAAGAGACAGGGGGATTGGGAAACACCATATATTTT. It codes for CASSQETGGLGNTIYF. This rearrangement joins TRBV4-3 to TRBJ1-3, with 9 nucleotides matching TRBD1. Germline V lookup: CDR1 LGHNA, CDR2 YSLEER. V lost 0 bases and J lost 4; bases outside the gene matches: 4. CDR3 size: 16 residues.

As for this clonotype: The junction differs from germline at one of its ends, possibly a read error. The genes are TRBV3-1 and TRBJ2-1; 8 bases align to TRBD1. The CDR3 spans 13 residues. The germline gives CDR1 LGHDT, CDR2 YNNKEL (reference sequence). In DNA, the CDR3 is TGTGCCAGCATCCAAGGACAGGGCAACGAGCAGTTCTTC. This encodes CASIQGQGNEQFF.

The V gene is TRBV9, the J gene TRBJ2-7; D remains unclear. CDR3 length: 15 residues. V was trimmed by 0 bases and J by 5 bases, leaving 15 bases between them. Germline CDR1 is SGDLS and CDR2 is YYNGEE. The CDR3 protein is CASSVEGRRGDEQYF. CDR3 DNA sequence: TGTGCCAGCAGCGTAGAGGGCCGTCGTGGAGACGAGCAGTACTTC.

CDR3 amino acids: CASSQGVRDPSLYF. In DNA, the CDR3 is TGCGCCAGCAGCCAAGGGGTACGGGACCCAAGTTTGTACTTC. V is TRBV4-3 and J is TRBJ2-7; D is possibly TRBD1 or TRBD2 (5 bases each). The V end was cut by 1 base, the J end by 12 bases, with 19 bases between. This CDR3 is 14 amino acids long. Germline CDR1 LGHNA, CDR2 YSLEER.

There are a few counts of this clonotype. The CDR3 bases are TGCGCCAGCAGCTTGGACGGGACAGGGGAGAACGAGCAGTACTTC. This encodes CASSLDGTGENEQYF. J is TRBJ2-7 and V is TRBV5-1; TRBD1 matches at 10 bases. Trimming took 0 bases from V and 5 from J; bases not matched to a gene: 5. Germline CDR1 SGHRS, CDR2 YFSETQ. This CDR3 is built from 15 residues.

Only a few counts were recorded for this clonotype. The chain combines TRBV6-6 with TRBJ1-5; perhaps TRBD1 as D (5 bases). The CDR3 is 16 amino acids. The ends were cut back, 2 bases at V and 6 bases at J, with 17 bases in the middle. Germline V gene data show CDR1 as MNHNY and CDR2 as SVGAGI (reference sequence). In nucleotides, the CDR3 is TGTGCCAGCAGTTACGGGGGGGGGTCGCCGGCTCAGCCCCAGCATTTT. Residues: CASSYGGGSPAQPQHF.

This clonotype was detected ten times or more. The chain employs TRBV5-5 and TRBJ2-7; TRBD1 aligns across 7 bases. The CDR3 has 13 amino acids. After removal of 3 bases from V and 2 bases from J, the junction contained 2 bases not matched to a gene. Germline-derived CDR1 and CDR2 are SGHKS and YYEKEE (reference sequence). CDR3 region: CASSSGQTYEQYF. CDR3 nucleotide sequence: TGTGCCAGCAGCTCGGGACAGACCTACGAGCAGTACTTC.

This chain joins TRBV6-1 and TRBJ1-1; D uncertain. V was pared by 5 bases and J by 2 bases, with 21 bases between. The CDR3 contains 17 residues. Germline CDR1 and CDR2: MNHNS and SASEGT. For the CDR3, the DNA is TGTGCCAGCAGTCTTGAGAGGGATGGGTCTGGAAACACTGAAGCTTTCTTT. Translated, it gives CASSLERDGSGNTEAFF.